This T cell receptor (beta chain) was captured by sequencing in a study of patients and donors after allogeneic stem cell transplantation. Trimming left V 4 bases short and J 0 bases short, with 13 bases between. This CDR3 comprises 15 residues. Per the germline V gene, CDR1 is SGHAT and CDR2 is FQNNGV. Using its own MiXCR run on the RT-PCR reads, TCRdb lists one record per CDR3 protein. The table records 410,000 or so distinct CDR3 sequences, approximately 16% of them present only once. The rearrangement links TRBV11-2 to TRBJ2-7; D gene ambiguous. This clonotype originated in a human donor who was either an allogeneic HSCT recipient or a stem cell or donor lymphocyte infusion donor (not recorded which). It is not recorded whose cells these are; they may come from a transplant donor. The sample consisted of blood, either unsorted or a sorted T cell fraction (not recorded which). The DNA for the CDR3 is TGTGCCAGCAGCTCCCTATCACAGAGCTCCTACGAGCAGTACTTC. It codes for CASSSLSQSSYEQYF.